The 15 T cell receptor beta chains below were found in one sample sequenced in a study of blood T cell repertoires in COVID-19. Sequencing was performed with immunoSEQ multiplex PCR; in TCRdb, only in-frame clones are kept and a portion is missing. The table shows about 180,000 clones, with approximately 81% occurring only once. Material: peripheral blood. These receptor sequences come from an older person with COVID-19, enrolled during active disease.

The V and J genes are TRBV5-5 and TRBJ1-1, with D hard to call. The CDR3 has 14 residues. Germline CDR1 reads SGHKS; CDR2 reads YYEKEE (reference sequence). With 4 bases removed from V and 3 bases from J, the gap between germline ends came to 13 bases. CDR3 bases: TGTGCCAGCAGCCCTGTGGTAAGAGACACTGAAGCTTTCTTT. Amino acids: CASSPVVRDTEAFF.

This clone was observed at least ten times. The J gene is TRBJ1-1, the V gene TRBV7-7; 10 positions match TRBD1. The CDR3 has 21 residues. With 5 bases clipped from V and 1 base from J, the junction kept 22 bases outside the gene matches. Per the germline V gene, CDR1 is SSHAT and CDR2 is FNYEAQ (reference sequence). The CDR3 DNA is TGTGCCAGCAGCCTCCTCCCACCGCCGACAGGGGGCAGAGGATGGAACACTGAAGCTTTCTTT. As protein: CASSLLPPPTGGRGWNTEAFF.

The rearrangement joins TRBV2 to TRBJ1-5, with a weak D call TRBD1 (5 bases). This CDR3 spans 15 amino acids. V was pared by 5 bases and J by 6 bases, with 17 bases between. CDR1 SNHLY and CDR2 FYNNEI come from the germline V gene. In DNA form, the CDR3 reads TGTGCCAGCAGTCTCAGGGCAGGTTGGGGTCAGCCCCAGCATTTT. Translating it yields CASSLRAGWGQPQHF.

This chain joins TRBV4-3 and TRBJ2-3; TRBD1 aligns across 7 bases. CDR3 size: 15 residues. CDR1 and CDR2 from the germline V gene are LGHNA and YSLEER. Trimming took 4 bases from V and 4 from J; bases not matched to a gene: 8. The DNA of the CDR3 is TGCGCCAGCAGCCGGCGACAGGGCGCTGCAGATACGCAGTATTTT. Translating it yields CASSRRQGAADTQYF.

This clone showed up just once. J is TRBJ2-5 and V is TRBV5-1; TRBD2 aligns across 9 bases. The CDR3 is made up of 16 amino acids. Trimming removed 0 bases from V and 1 base from J; junction bases left unmatched: 4. Germline V gene sequence: CDR1 SGHRS, CDR2 YFSETQ. Here the CDR3 DNA reads TGCGCCAGCAGCTTGGTTCTAGCGGGAAGCCAAGAGACCCAGTACTTC. It yields the protein CASSLVLAGSQETQYF.

The CDR3 sequence: CASSLETGQHYGYTF. Written as DNA, the CDR3 is TGTGCCAGCAGTTTAGAAACAGGGCAGCACTATGGCTACACCTTC. This rearrangement joins TRBV28 to TRBJ1-2; weak D call: TRBD1 (6 bases). The length of the CDR3 is 15 residues. V lost 2 bases and J 3 bases, leaving 13 bases between the germline ends. The V gene's germline CDR1 is MDHEN and CDR2 SYDVKM.

The chain employs TRBV5-4 and TRBJ2-3; D gene unclear. V was clipped by 0 bases and J by 2 bases, with 13 bases between them. Germline V gene data show CDR1 as SGHNT and CDR2 as YYREEE (reference sequence). This CDR3 has 16 amino acids. The CDR3 nucleotides are TGTGCCAGCAGCTTGGTAGAGGTGAAGAACACAGATACGCAGTATTTT. Its protein is CASSLVEVKNTDTQYF. Drawing the rest from reference TRBV5-4 and TRBJ2-3, the complete variable domain is ETGVTQSPTHLIKTRGQQVTLRCSSQSGHNTVSWYQQALGQGPQFIFQYYREEENGRGNFPPRFSGLQFPNYSSELNVNALELDDSALYLCASSLVEVKNTDTQYFGPGTRLTVL.

J is TRBJ1-6 and V is TRBV3-1 (or the pseudogene TRBV3-2); TRBD1 is a possible D gene (5 bases). Germline CDR1 reads LGHDT; CDR2 reads YNNKEL (reference sequence). The CDR3 is 16 amino acids. Trimming left V 0 bases short and J 6 bases short, with 12 bases between. The CDR3 loop reads CASSQEKGLFNSPLHF. For the CDR3, the DNA is TGTGCCAGCAGCCAAGAAAAGGGGCTATTTAATTCACCCCTCCACTTT.

V usage is TRBV29-1 and J usage is TRBJ1-2; 8 positions agree with TRBD1. Trimming cost V 7 bases and J 8 bases; bases outside gene matches: 9. CDR3 length: 12 amino acids. Germline lookup yields CDR1 SQVTM and CDR2 ANQGSEA. The CDR3 sequence is CSDWQGAGGYTF. The CDR3 DNA reads as TGCAGCGACTGGCAGGGGGCGGGCGGCTACACCTTC.

J is TRBJ2-7 and V is TRBV27; 7 bases align to TRBD2. The CDR3 has 13 residues. Germline trimming cut 7 bases from V and 0 bases from J; bases unmatched to any gene: 3. Germline assignment: CDR1 MNHEY and CDR2 SMNVEV (reference sequence). The CDR3 DNA follows: TGTGCCAGCACCAAGCGGGGCTCCTACGAGCAGTACTTC. The encoded protein is CASTKRGSYEQYF.

This clone was seen once. CDR3 sequence: CASSWTGRVYEQYF. In nucleotides, the CDR3 is TGTGCCAGCAGTTGGACAGGGAGGGTCTACGAGCAGTACTTC. The J gene is TRBJ2-7, the V gene TRBV6-5, with D tentatively TRBD1 (8 bases). This CDR3 comprises 14 residues. Trimming stripped 4 bases from V and 3 bases from J, with 13 bases between. Germline lookup yields CDR1 MNHEY and CDR2 SVGAGI.

For the CDR3, the DNA is TGTGCCATCAGGGGGGACAGGGCATATAATTCACCCCTCCACTTT. The encoded protein is CAIRGDRAYNSPLHF. The chain is built from TRBV10-3 and TRBJ1-6, with 9 positions matching TRBD1. The length of the CDR3 is 15 residues. V lost 6 bases to trimming and J lost 4 bases; unmatched junction nucleotides: 4. Germline CDR1 reads ENHRY; CDR2 reads SYGVKD.

V usage is TRBV10-1 and J usage is TRBJ1-5; 8 positions agree with TRBD1. The CDR3 extends over 18 amino acids. With V trimmed by 5 bases and J by 6 bases, 18 bases remained unmatched. Germline V lookup: CDR1 WNHNN, CDR2 SYGVQD (reference sequence). CDR3 in amino acids: CASSNWTGRGGFLQPQHF. The CDR3 DNA is TGCGCCAGCAGTAACTGGACAGGGAGGGGAGGTTTTCTTCAGCCCCAGCATTTT.

This clone was seen a single time. The CDR3 DNA sequence: TGTGCCAGCAGTCAGAGACTAGCGGTCACAGATACGCAGTATTTT. This encodes CASSQRLAVTDTQYF. The J gene is TRBJ2-3, the V gene TRBV6-2 or TRBV6-3; TRBD2 matches at 9 bases. V was pared by 5 bases and J by 2 bases, with 5 bases of the junction left unmatched. The length of the CDR3 is 15 residues. Per germline, CDR1 MNHEY and CDR2 SVGEGT.

J is TRBJ1-2 and V is TRBV7-2; 11 bases are a match to TRBD1. The CDR3 totals 14 residues. V shed 5 bases and J 7 bases; nucleotides not matched to a gene: 6. The germline V gene has CDR1 SGHTA and CDR2 FQGNSA. The CDR3 nucleotides read TGTGCCAGCAGCCCCCGGGACAGGGGGGTTGGCTACACCTTC. This codes for CASSPRDRGVGYTF.